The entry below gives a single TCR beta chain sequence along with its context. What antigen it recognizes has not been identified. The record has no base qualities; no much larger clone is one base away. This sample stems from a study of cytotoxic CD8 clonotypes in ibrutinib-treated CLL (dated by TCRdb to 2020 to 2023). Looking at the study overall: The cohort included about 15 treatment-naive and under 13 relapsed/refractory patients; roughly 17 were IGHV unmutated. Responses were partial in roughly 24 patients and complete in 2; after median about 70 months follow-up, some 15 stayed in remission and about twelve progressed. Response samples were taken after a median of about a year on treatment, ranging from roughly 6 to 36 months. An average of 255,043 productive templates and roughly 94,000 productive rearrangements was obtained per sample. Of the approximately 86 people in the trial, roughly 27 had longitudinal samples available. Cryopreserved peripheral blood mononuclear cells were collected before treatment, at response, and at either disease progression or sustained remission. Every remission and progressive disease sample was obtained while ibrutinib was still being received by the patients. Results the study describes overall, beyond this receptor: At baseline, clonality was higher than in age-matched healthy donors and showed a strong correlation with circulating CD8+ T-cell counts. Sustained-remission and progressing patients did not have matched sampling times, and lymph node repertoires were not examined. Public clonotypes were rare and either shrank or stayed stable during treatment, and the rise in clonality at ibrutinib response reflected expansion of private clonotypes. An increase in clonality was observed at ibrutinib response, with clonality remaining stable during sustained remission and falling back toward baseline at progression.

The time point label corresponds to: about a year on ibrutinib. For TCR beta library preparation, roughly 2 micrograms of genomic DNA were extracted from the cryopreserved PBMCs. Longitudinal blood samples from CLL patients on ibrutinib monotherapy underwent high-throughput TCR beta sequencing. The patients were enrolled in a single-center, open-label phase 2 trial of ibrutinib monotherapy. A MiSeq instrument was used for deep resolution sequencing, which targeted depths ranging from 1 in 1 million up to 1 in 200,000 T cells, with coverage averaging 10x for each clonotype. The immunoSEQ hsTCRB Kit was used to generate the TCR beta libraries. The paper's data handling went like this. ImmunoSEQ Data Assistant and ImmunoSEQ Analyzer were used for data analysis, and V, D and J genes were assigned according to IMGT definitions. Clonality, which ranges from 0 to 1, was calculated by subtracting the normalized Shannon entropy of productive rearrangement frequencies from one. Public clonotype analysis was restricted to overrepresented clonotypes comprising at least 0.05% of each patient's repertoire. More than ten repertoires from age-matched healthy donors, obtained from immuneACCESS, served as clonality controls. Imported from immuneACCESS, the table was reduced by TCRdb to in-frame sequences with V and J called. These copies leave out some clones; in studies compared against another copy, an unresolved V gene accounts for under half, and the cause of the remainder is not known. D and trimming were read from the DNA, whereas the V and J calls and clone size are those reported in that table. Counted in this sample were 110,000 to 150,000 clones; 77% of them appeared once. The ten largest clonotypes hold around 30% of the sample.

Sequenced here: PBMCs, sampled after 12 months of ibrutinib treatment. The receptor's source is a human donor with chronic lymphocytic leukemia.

The nucleotides are TGTGCCAGCAGCCGCCATGGGACTAGCGGAACTAAAACCGGGGAGCTGTTTTTT. This codes for CASSRHGTSGTKTGELFF. Recombination linked TRBV11-3 to TRBJ2-2, and TRBD2 aligns with 11 junction nucleotides. Trimming removed 5 bases from V and 5 bases from J; the gene matches leave 13 bases unexplained. Based on the germline V gene, the CDR1 and CDR2 sequences are SGHNT and YENEEA. Spanning cysteine to phenylalanine, the CDR3 consists of 18 amino acids. Here the CDR3 DNA is all that survives: 54 bases in frame from base 1.